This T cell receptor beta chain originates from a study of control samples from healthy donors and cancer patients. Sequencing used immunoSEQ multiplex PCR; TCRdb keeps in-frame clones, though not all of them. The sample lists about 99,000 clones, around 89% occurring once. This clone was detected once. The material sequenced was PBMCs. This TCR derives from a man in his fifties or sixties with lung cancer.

The CDR3 sequence: CASSPGRESMNTEAFF. CDR3 bases: TGTGCCAGCTCACCAGGCCGGGAATCGATGAACACTGAAGCTTTCTTT. The rearrangement joins TRBV18 to TRBJ1-1; D remains ambiguous. Trimming shortened V by 2 bases and J by 0 bases, and 13 bases separated the two germline ends. This CDR3 comprises 16 residues. CDR1 and CDR2 from the germline V gene are KGHSH and LQKENI.